Included here is one T cell receptor beta chain sequence, with context. Its cognate antigen is unknown. This sample was included in a study of cytomegalovirus exposure and HLA in healthy donors. Study-level background: A preliminary data release comprised tens of millions of unique TCRs obtained from HLA-typed donors.

Researchers ran the PCR with 60 Vbeta and 13 Jbeta primers. TCRdb's copy holds only in-frame clones and misses some; the assay was immunoSEQ multiplex PCR. The sample has 200,000 or so clones, 80% seen once. Study-wide points: TRBV6-2, TRBV6-3 and some other V segments were excluded as indistinguishable.

V was pared by 3 bases and J by 2 bases, with 11 bases between. CDR1 KGHSH and CDR2 LQKENI come from the germline V gene. The CDR3 spans 14 residues. The chain carries TRBV18 and TRBJ2-7; the D gene is possibly TRBD2 (6 bases). The specimen was PBMCs. This receptor was taken from a man aged 35-49 years in good health and CMV-seropositive. The CDR3 nucleotides read TGTGCCAGCTCACCCTTCGGGGGTACCTACGAGCAGTACTTC. Translation gives CASSPFGGTYEQYF.